The 9 T cell receptor beta chains given below trace back to one sample, sequenced in a study of blood T cells in healthy people across ages. Then a second PCR, running roughly 7 to 11 cycles, was carried out with a sample-barcoded 5' primer and a J-beta primer mix. TCRdb passed the 5' RACE reads through MiXCR, listing each CDR3 protein once. The sample holds about 760,000 distinct CDR3 sequences, 56% seen once. Sequences were obtained from blood. These receptors originate from a man aged 35-49 years in good health.

This clonotype has a handful of counts. The chain uses TRBV7-9 and TRBJ2-5; no definite D call. The CDR3 spans 12 residues. Trimming took 5 bases from V and 10 from J, leaving 14 bases between them. Germline V gives CDR1 SEHNR, CDR2 FQNEAQ (reference sequence). CDR3 in DNA: TGTGCCAGCAGCCCGGCCCCTGCGATCCAGTACTTC. This codes for CASSPAPAIQYF.

The V call is TRBV5-4, the J call TRBJ2-4; D is possibly TRBD1 or TRBD2 (7 bases each). The assigned J gene may be wrong: the sequence end matches TRBJ2-7 better. Germline V gene sequence: CDR1 SGHNT, CDR2 YYREEE (reference sequence). The CDR3 totals 16 residues. This CDR3 reads CASSLGGGRGYYEQYF. Here the CDR3 DNA reads TGTGCCAGCAGCTTGGGGGGGGGCAGGGGGTATTACGAGCAGTACTTC.

This chain links TRBV12-3 or TRBV12-4 with TRBJ1-2; no definite D call. V shed 0 bases and J shed 2 bases, with 10 bases lying between them. This CDR3 is 15 amino acids long. The CDR3, as DNA: TGTGCCAGCAGTTTAGCGGAGGGAGGCAACTATGGCTACACCTTC. Its protein is CASSLAEGGNYGYTF.

The V gene is TRBV28, the J gene TRBJ2-7; weak D call: TRBD1 (6 bases). Germline values: CDR1 MDHEN, CDR2 SYDVKM. V was trimmed by 5 bases and J by 4 bases, leaving 15 bases between them. There are 14 residues in the CDR3. Here the CDR3 DNA reads TGTGCCAGCAGTGCCCCGGGACAAGGATACGAGCAGTACTTC. It is translated as CASSAPGQGYEQYF.

This sequence joins TRBV7-9 and TRBJ2-5; 7 positions agree with TRBD1. Trimming removed 5 bases from V and 0 bases from J; junction bases left unmatched: 6. Germline lookup yields CDR1 SEHNR and CDR2 FQNEAQ (reference sequence). The CDR3 contains 15 residues. The DNA for the CDR3 is TGTGCCAGCAGCCAGATGGGACAGAACCAAGAGACCCAGTACTTC. It specifies CASSQMGQNQETQYF.

This clonotype was counted ten times or more. The chain is built from TRBV11-3 and TRBJ2-7; 9 positions agree with TRBD1. CDR3 length equals 15 residues. Germline V lookup: CDR1 SGHNT, CDR2 YENEEA. V lost 5 bases and J lost 5; bases outside the gene matches: 10. CDR3 DNA sequence: TGTGCCAGCAGCCCCTACCCACGGACAGGGGACGAGCAGTACTTC. Amino acids: CASSPYPRTGDEQYF.

This clonotype was found once. The J gene is TRBJ2-5, the V gene TRBV7-9; D is uncertain. The germline V gene encodes CDR1 SEHNR and CDR2 FQNEAQ (reference sequence). Trimming pared 1 base from V and 11 bases from J, leaving 17 bases between. There are 14 residues in the CDR3. The CDR3 reads CASSLGSAVNEQYF. The CDR3, as DNA: TGTGCCAGCAGCTTAGGTTCCGCCGTGAATGAGCAGTACTTC.

The table lists this clonotype with a few counts. This rearrangement joins TRBV5-1 to TRBJ2-5; 8 bases fit TRBD1. The CDR3 length is 16 residues. CDR1 and CDR2 (germline): SGHRS, YFSETQ. The junction had 9 bases not matched to a gene; V was cut back by 0 bases and J by 5 bases. The CDR3 DNA reads as TGCGCCAGCAGCTTGGTTGGTGGACAGGGTTTCGAGACCCAGTACTTC. Protein sequence: CASSLVGGQGFETQYF.

V usage is TRBV30 and J usage is TRBJ1-5; maybe TRBD1 (6 bases). Trimming pared 2 bases from V and 7 bases from J, leaving 12 bases between. Germline V gene sequence: CDR1 GTSNPN, CDR2 SVGIG (reference sequence). This CDR3 contains 13 residues. CDR3 bases: TGTGCCTGGAGTATAGGGGGGGACCAGCCCCAGCATTTT. Translated, it gives CAWSIGGDQPQHF.